This TCR beta chain appears in the sequencing data of a study of T cell changes during pregnancy in multiple sclerosis. Here immunoSEQ multiplex PCR was the method, and the copy in TCRdb shows in-frame clones only, minus some. Among around 68,000 clones listed, 91% were seen once. V was trimmed by 2 bases and J by 1 base, leaving 8 bases between them. Germline CDR1 is MNHEY and CDR2 is SVGAGI. This CDR3 region has 14 residues. The receptor comes from a female donor in good health, enrolled as a control in a pregnancy study. The sample in question was peripheral blood, obtained in the third trimester of pregnancy. V is TRBV6-5 and J is TRBJ1-1; D gene uncertain. CDR3 DNA sequence: TGTGCCAGCAGTTACGGTTTAGCGAACACTGAAGCTTTCTTT. It yields the protein CASSYGLANTEAFF.